These 25 T cell receptor beta chains came from one sample sequenced in a study of T-cell memory formation after mild COVID-19. TCRdb fed the 5' RACE reads into MiXCR, producing one record per CDR3 protein. In the table there are some 320,000 distinct CDR3 sequences, roughly an eighth of which are singletons. Sequencing was carried out using PBMCs or a T cell subset sorted from them (not recorded which). These receptor sequences come from a man between 18 and 35 years old who had mild COVID-19 (a few samples of this study predate the infection). Cell type and time point are not known.

This sequence joins TRBV3-1 and TRBJ2-5; 9 bases are shared with TRBD2. CDR1 is LGHDT and CDR2 is YNNKEL in the germline V gene (reference sequence). Unmatched junction bases numbered 2, after V lost 3 bases and J lost 0 bases. The CDR3 extends over 15 amino acids. Here the CDR3 DNA reads TGTGCCAGCAGCCACAGCGGGGGGTACCAAGAGACCCAGTACTTC. Translation: CASSHSGGYQETQYF.

V gene TRBV20-1 combines with J gene TRBJ1-2; 9 nucleotides line up with TRBD1. The CDR3 spans 14 residues. CDR1 is DFQATT and CDR2 is SNEGSKA in the germline V gene (reference sequence). Losses at the gene ends were 2 bases for V and 9 bases for J; bases not matched to a gene: 10. Written as DNA, the CDR3 is TGCAGTGCTAGACCGGGACAGGGAGGTTTTCGCTACACCTTC. It yields the protein CSARPGQGGFRYTF.

This clonotype occurred a few times. This chain uses TRBV10-3 with TRBJ2-5; 7 bases line up with TRBD1. Germline V gene data show CDR1 as ENHRY and CDR2 as SYGVKD. The length of the CDR3 is 15 residues. CDR3 amino acids: CDTLGGDSSQETQYF. CDR3 bases: TGTGACACCCTAGGTGGGGACAGTAGCCAAGAGACCCAGTACTTC.

In its sample, this clonotype was seen many times. The rearrangement links TRBV27 to TRBJ2-7, with 9 bases lining up with TRBD1. From germline, CDR1 is MNHEY and CDR2 SMNVEV (reference sequence). This CDR3 has 15 amino acids. J gave up 3 bases and V 4 bases, and 7 bases lay outside the gene matches. The DNA of the CDR3 is TGTGCCAGCAGTTCTCGTCCGGGACAGGGCTACGAGCAGTACTTC. It encodes CASSSRPGQGYEQYF.

This clonotype turned up a few times. CDR3 in amino acids: CAIRDPLVGGRYNEQFF. The CDR3 nucleotides are TGTGCCATCAGGGACCCACTAGTGGGGGGCCGATACAATGAGCAGTTCTTC. V gene TRBV10-3 combines with J gene TRBJ2-1; tentatively, D is TRBD1 or TRBD2 (6 bases each). The CDR3 runs to 17 residues. V was trimmed by 6 bases and J by 4 bases, leaving 22 bases between them. Germline-derived CDR1 and CDR2 are ENHRY and SYGVKD.

The table lists this clonotype with many counts. V is TRBV5-6 and J is TRBJ2-2, with D maybe TRBD1 (5 bases). Trimming pared 0 bases from V and 3 bases from J, leaving 12 bases between. The germline gives CDR1 SGHDT, CDR2 YYEEEE. The CDR3 spans 16 residues. This CDR3 reads CASSLEAGWYTGELFF. CDR3 DNA: TGTGCCAGCAGCTTGGAGGCAGGGTGGTACACCGGGGAGCTGTTTTTT.

In this sample, this clonotype turned up many times. V gene TRBV15 combines with J gene TRBJ2-1; 8 bases match TRBD2. Germline CDR1 is LNHNV and CDR2 is YYDKDF (reference sequence). The CDR3 runs to 14 residues. The V gene end was trimmed by 3 bases and the J gene end by 7 bases; junction bases not matched to a gene: 5. CDR3 residues: CATSSPRGGNEQFF. Written as DNA, the CDR3 is TGTGCCACCAGCAGTCCTCGGGGGGGGAATGAGCAGTTCTTC.

There are a few counts of this clonotype. The chain joins TRBV20-1 to TRBJ1-1; D is uncertain. Germline V lookup: CDR1 DFQATT, CDR2 SNEGSKA (reference sequence). The length of the CDR3 is 10 residues. The CDR3 nucleotides are TGCAGCGCTTTGGGTGTGGAAGCTTTCTTT. The encoded protein is CSALGVEAFF.

This chain links TRBV10-3 with TRBJ2-2, with D tentatively TRBD2 (5 bases). The CDR3 contains 14 residues. The germline V gene encodes CDR1 ENHRY and CDR2 SYGVKD. V lost 0 bases and J lost 3, with 5 bases in between. The CDR3 nucleotides read TGTGCCATCAGTGAGTCCGGGGACACCGGGGAGCTGTTTTTT. Protein sequence: CAISESGDTGELFF.

This clonotype came up many times. Here the CDR3 reads CASSLGWTYTSQETQYF. CDR3 sequence (DNA): TGCGCCAGCAGCTTGGGTTGGACTTACACATCTCAAGAGACCCAGTACTTC. The genes are TRBV5-1 and TRBJ2-5; D is possibly TRBD2 (5 bases). This CDR3 is built from 17 residues. V gave up 0 bases and J gave up 2 bases, with 17 bases separating them. CDR1 SGHRS and CDR2 YFSETQ come from the germline V gene.

In DNA form, the CDR3 reads TGTGCCAGTAGTCTCGGGACACCAGGGTACGAGCAGTACTTC. Its protein product is CASSLGTPGYEQYF. The V call is TRBV19, the J call TRBJ2-7; a weak D match, TRBD1 (6 bases). The length of the CDR3 is 14 residues. The germline V gene encodes CDR1 LNHDA and CDR2 SQIVND (reference sequence). V was pared by 5 bases and J by 4 bases, with 15 bases between.

This clonotype was observed a few times. The genes are TRBV4-3 and TRBJ2-2, with no clear D. Germline assignment: CDR1 LGHNA and CDR2 YSLEER. The CDR3 has 15 amino acids. Deletions cut 3 bases from V and 4 bases from J, with 12 bases between. CDR3: CASSHLVGTTGELFF. CDR3 nucleotide sequence: TGCGCCAGCAGCCATTTGGTCGGCACCACCGGGGAGCTGTTTTTT.

The chain combines TRBV12-3 or TRBV12-4 with TRBJ2-7; D unresolved. The V end lost 3 bases, the J end lost 7 bases, and 13 bases lay between the germline ends. This CDR3 is 13 amino acids long. CDR3 protein: CASSFLGPREQYF. The CDR3 coding sequence is TGTGCCAGCAGTTTTTTAGGGCCTAGGGAGCAGTACTTC.

This clonotype was counted at least ten times. At one boundary the junction diverges from the germline segment, which might be a read error. The chain joins TRBV7-6 to TRBJ2-7, with D possibly matching TRBD1 (5 bases). The CDR3 totals 14 residues. The germline CDR1 and CDR2 sequences are SGHVS and FNYEAQ. The CDR3 nucleotides are TGTGCCAGCAGCTTAGGGGGCACGTCCTATGAGCAGTACTTC. The encoded protein is CASSLGGTSYEQYF.

The chain has TRBV6-2 or TRBV6-3 and TRBJ2-1, with 9 bases identical to TRBD2. Germline V gene data show CDR1 as MNHEY and CDR2 as SVGEGT. The V and J ends lost 6 bases and 3 bases, in that order; junction bases with no gene match: 6. The CDR3 runs to 15 residues. The CDR3 spells CASRLGTSHYNEQFF. The CDR3 nucleotides read TGTGCCAGCAGACTCGGGACTAGCCACTACAATGAGCAGTTCTTC.

V gene TRBV15 combines with J gene TRBJ1-1; no firm D call. This CDR3 has 15 amino acids. Germline V gives CDR1 LNHNV, CDR2 YYDKDF (reference sequence). V lost 1 base and J lost 2, with 11 bases in between. The CDR3 region is CATSRVRTQNTEAFF. Here the CDR3 DNA reads TGTGCCACCAGCAGAGTTCGAACCCAAAACACTGAAGCTTTCTTT.

This clonotype was recorded a few times. This chain links TRBV29-1 with TRBJ2-2; D unclear. Germline CDR1 reads SQVTM; CDR2 reads ANQGSEA. The CDR3 is made up of 15 amino acids. V was cut by 2 bases and J by 0 bases, with 10 bases left in between. CDR3 residues: CSVESAGSNTGELFF. The CDR3 DNA reads as TGCAGCGTTGAATCGGCCGGGTCGAACACCGGGGAGCTGTTTTTT.

This clonotype has more than one count but fewer than ten. This chain links TRBV7-9 with TRBJ2-7; no reliable D call. Germline-derived CDR1 and CDR2 are SEHNR and FQNEAQ (reference sequence). This CDR3 spans 12 amino acids. V was shortened by 3 bases and J by 3 bases, with 6 bases between the two germline ends. The CDR3 loop reads CASSFSFYEQYF. For the CDR3, the DNA is TGTGCCAGCAGCTTTTCCTTCTACGAGCAGTACTTC.

This clonotype came up a few times. The rearrangement links TRBV15 to TRBJ2-2, with D tentatively TRBD1 (5 bases). Trimming cost V 4 bases and J 7 bases, with 10 bases left between them. Germline V gene lookup returns CDR1 LNHNV and CDR2 YYDKDF (reference sequence). The CDR3 is made up of 13 amino acids. For the CDR3, the DNA is TGTGCCACCAGCACAGGGCGGATCGGGGAGCTGTTTTTT. The encoded protein is CATSTGRIGELFF.

This clonotype was seen a handful of times. V usage is TRBV6-5 and J usage is TRBJ2-3, with TRBD1 matching over 8 bases. In germline, CDR1 is MNHEY, CDR2 SVGAGI. The CDR3 consists of 16 residues. After removal of 6 bases from V and 4 bases from J, the junction contained 12 bases not matched to a gene. The CDR3 is CASRSFGQGMSDTQYF. CDR3 coding DNA: TGTGCCAGCAGATCCTTTGGACAGGGAATGTCAGATACGCAGTATTTT.

The J gene is TRBJ2-5, the V gene TRBV28, with TRBD1 matching over 8 bases. CDR3 length: 16 residues. V shed 5 bases, J shed 4 bases, and the junction held 12 bases outside the gene matches. CDR1 MDHEN and CDR2 SYDVKM come from the germline V gene. CDR3 sequence reads: CASSPRGPPERETQYF. In DNA form, the CDR3 reads TGTGCCAGCAGTCCCAGGGGGCCACCAGAGAGAGAGACCCAGTACTTC.

In its sample, this clonotype was seen a few times. The chain combines TRBV11-2 with TRBJ2-7, with D maybe TRBD1 (5 bases). The CDR3 totals 12 residues. CDR1 and CDR2 (germline): SGHAT, FQNNGV. V lost 5 bases and J 7 bases, leaving 12 bases between the germline ends. CDR3 in amino acids: CASSTSGNEQYV. The CDR3 DNA reads as TGTGCCAGCAGCACCTCAGGGAATGAGCAGTACGTC.

The rearrangement uses TRBV11-2 and TRBJ2-2; D is unresolved. This CDR3 is 15 amino acids long. The germline gives CDR1 SGHAT, CDR2 FQNNGV. Trimming stripped 4 bases from V and 4 bases from J, with 13 bases between. For the CDR3, the DNA is TGTGCCAGCAGCTCACTTTTAATCTTCACCGGGGAGCTGTTTTTT. This gives the protein CASSSLLIFTGELFF.

This clonotype was observed a few times. V and J are TRBV5-6 and TRBJ2-3; weak D call: TRBD2 (5 bases). This CDR3 has 13 residues. Germline CDR1 SGHDT, CDR2 YYEEEE. V lost 3 bases to trimming and J lost 5 bases, with 10 bases between them. CDR3 nucleotides: TGTGCCAGCAGCTGGTTGGGAGAAGATACGCAGTATTTT. The encoded protein is CASSWLGEDTQYF.

This rearrangement joins TRBV7-9 to TRBJ1-1; TRBD1 might be the D (5 bases). V was pared by 4 bases and J by 4 bases, with 22 bases between. There are 17 residues in the CDR3. CDR1 and CDR2 from the germline V gene are SEHNR and FQNEAQ (reference sequence). The CDR3 loop is CASSSPIIGTRITEAFF. In nucleotides, the CDR3 is TGTGCCAGCAGCTCACCGATTATAGGGACCCGCATCACTGAAGCTTTCTTT.